This T cell receptor beta chain was identified during a study of blood T cell repertoires in COVID-19. Study-level information: The United States, Italy and Spain were the sources of the acute and convalescent COVID-19 samples. PBMCs, B-cell-depleted T cells, or T cells provided the cDNA or gDNA that made up the material.

How the authors handled the data: Amplification with reference gene primers provided the estimates of nucleated cell counts. TCRdb's copy holds only in-frame clones and misses some; the assay was immunoSEQ multiplex PCR. The DNA gave D and trimming, while V, J and clone size come from that table. The sample has about 260,000 clones, roughly 86% seen once. Germline V gene data show CDR1 as ENHRY and CDR2 as SYGVKD. V was cut by 0 bases and J by 4 bases, with 9 bases left in between. There are 14 residues in the CDR3. Sequences were obtained from peripheral blood. The chain joins TRBV10-3 to TRBJ1-1; TRBD1 is a possible D gene (5 bases). The TCR originated in a human donor in a cohort sampled during active COVID-19. The CDR3 bases are TGTGCCATCAGTGAGTCGGGGGGGATCACTGAAGCTTTCTTT. Amino acids: CAISESGGITEAFF.